This T cell receptor (beta chain) was captured by sequencing in a study of shared clonotypes between healthy human individuals. In the study overall: Donors were a couple of women and a few men aged 18 to 49. Findings of the study overall: Generally, naive subsets came out with larger estimated richness than memory subsets.

In the original processing: Without quality scores, immunoSEQ junctional reads could not be filtered like full-length reads. Data came from immunoSEQ multiplex PCR; TCRdb stores just in-frame clones and leaves some out. V and J calls plus clone size are reproduced from that table; the DNA served to infer D and trimming. The table has about 1,800,000 clones, about 95% seen once; the top ten hold approximately 1.2%. The CDR3 loop spans 12 amino acids. Germline lookup yields CDR1 SQVTM and CDR2 ANQGSEA. The V end was cut by 5 bases, the J end by 6 bases, with 8 bases between. Turning to this clone: Antigen specificity is unknown.

In the naive CD8 group, cells lacked CD45RO and were positively selected for CCR7, so terminally differentiated effector memory CD45RA+ cells were left out. This chain uses TRBV29-1 with TRBJ1-6; a weak D match, TRBD1 (6 bases). The sample consisted of naive CD8+ T cells sorted from blood. This receptor was identified in a man aged 18 to 29 in good health. The CDR3 DNA follows: TGCAGCGTTAAGGACAGTAATTCACCCCTCCACTTT. Encoded protein: CSVKDSNSPLHF.